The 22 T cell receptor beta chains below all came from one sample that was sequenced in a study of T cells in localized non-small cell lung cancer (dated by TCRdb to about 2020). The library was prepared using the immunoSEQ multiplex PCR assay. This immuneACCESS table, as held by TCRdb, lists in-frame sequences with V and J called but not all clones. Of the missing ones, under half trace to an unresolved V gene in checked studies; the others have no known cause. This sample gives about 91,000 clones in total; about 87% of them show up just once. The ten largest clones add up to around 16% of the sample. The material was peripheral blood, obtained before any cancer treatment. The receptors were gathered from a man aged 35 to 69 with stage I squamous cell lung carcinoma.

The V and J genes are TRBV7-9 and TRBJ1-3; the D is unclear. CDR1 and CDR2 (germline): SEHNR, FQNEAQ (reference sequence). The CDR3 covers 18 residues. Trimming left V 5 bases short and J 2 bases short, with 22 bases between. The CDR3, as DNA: TGTGCCAGCAGCCCCACGGGCGGTGGGGTAATGGCTGGAAACACCATATATTTT. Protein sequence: CASSPTGGGVMAGNTIYF.

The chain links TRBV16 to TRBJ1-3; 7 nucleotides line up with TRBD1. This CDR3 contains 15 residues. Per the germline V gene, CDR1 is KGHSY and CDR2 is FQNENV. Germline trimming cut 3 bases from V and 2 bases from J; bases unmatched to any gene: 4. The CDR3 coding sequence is TGTGCCAGCAGCCAGACGACAGGGACTGGAAACACCATATATTTT. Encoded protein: CASSQTTGTGNTIYF.

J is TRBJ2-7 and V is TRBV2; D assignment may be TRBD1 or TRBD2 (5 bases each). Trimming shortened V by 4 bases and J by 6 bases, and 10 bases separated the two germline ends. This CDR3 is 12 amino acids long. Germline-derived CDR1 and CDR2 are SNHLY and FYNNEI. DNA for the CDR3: TGTGCCAGCAGTGCGGGGCCGGGCGAGCAGTACTTC. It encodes CASSAGPGEQYF.

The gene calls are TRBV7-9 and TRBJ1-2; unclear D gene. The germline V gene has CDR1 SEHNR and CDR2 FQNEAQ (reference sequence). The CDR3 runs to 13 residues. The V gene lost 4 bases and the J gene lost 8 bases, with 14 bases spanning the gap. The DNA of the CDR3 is TGTGCCAGCAGCTCTAAGGGTCCGCGGGGCTACACCTTC. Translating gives CASSSKGPRGYTF.

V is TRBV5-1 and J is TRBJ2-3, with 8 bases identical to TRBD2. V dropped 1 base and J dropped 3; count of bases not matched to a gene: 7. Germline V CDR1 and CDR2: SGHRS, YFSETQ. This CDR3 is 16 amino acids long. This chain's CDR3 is CASSLLAGGGTDTQYF. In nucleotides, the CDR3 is TGCGCCAGCAGCTTGCTGGCGGGGGGAGGGACAGATACGCAGTATTTT.

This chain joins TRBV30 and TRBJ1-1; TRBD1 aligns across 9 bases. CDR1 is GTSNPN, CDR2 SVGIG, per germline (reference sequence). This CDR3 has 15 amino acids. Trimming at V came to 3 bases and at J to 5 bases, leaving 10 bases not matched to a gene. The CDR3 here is CAWRRTGQGSTEAFF. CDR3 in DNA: TGTGCCTGGAGGAGGACGGGACAGGGATCTACTGAAGCTTTCTTT.

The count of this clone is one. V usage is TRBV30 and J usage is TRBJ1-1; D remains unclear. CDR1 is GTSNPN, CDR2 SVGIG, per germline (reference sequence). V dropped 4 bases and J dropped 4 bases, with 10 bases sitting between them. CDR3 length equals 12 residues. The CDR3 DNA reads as TGTGCCTGGAACCCAGGCCGCACTGAAGCTTTCTTT. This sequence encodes CAWNPGRTEAFF.

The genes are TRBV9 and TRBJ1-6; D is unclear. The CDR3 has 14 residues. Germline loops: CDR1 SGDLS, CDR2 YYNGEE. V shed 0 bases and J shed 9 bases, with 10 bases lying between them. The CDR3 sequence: CASSVATESSPLHF. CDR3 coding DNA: TGTGCCAGCAGCGTAGCGACCGAGAGTTCACCCCTCCACTTT.

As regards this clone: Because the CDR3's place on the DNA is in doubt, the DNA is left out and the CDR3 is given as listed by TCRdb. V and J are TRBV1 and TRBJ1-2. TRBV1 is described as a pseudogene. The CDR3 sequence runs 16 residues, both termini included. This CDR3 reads CTSSQEVGKGNYGYTF.

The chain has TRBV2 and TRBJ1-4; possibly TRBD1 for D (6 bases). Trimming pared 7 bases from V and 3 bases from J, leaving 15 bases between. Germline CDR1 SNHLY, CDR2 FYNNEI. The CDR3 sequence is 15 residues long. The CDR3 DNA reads TGTGCCAGCATCTTGACGGGACAACCTAATGAAAAACTGTTTTTT. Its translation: CASILTGQPNEKLFF.

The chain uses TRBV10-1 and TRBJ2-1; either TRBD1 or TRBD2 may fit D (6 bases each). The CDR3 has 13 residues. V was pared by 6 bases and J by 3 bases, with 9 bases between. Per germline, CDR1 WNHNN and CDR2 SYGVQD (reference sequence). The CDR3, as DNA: TGCGCCAGCAGGGAGGGGGACTACAATGAGCAGTTCTTC. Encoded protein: CASREGDYNEQFF.

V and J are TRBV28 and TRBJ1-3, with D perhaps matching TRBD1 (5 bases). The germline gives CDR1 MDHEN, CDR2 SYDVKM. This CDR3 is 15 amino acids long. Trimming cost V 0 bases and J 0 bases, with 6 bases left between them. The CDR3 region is CASSLWGGSGNTIYF. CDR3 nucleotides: TGTGCCAGCAGTTTATGGGGGGGCTCTGGAAACACCATATATTTT.

CDR3 in amino acids: CASSSGQTKTTQYF. CDR3 bases: TGTGCCAGCAGCTCCGGACAGACCAAGACGACCCAGTACTTC. This sequence joins TRBV7-9 and TRBJ2-5, with a weak D call TRBD1 (6 bases). Germline lookup yields CDR1 SEHNR and CDR2 FQNEAQ (reference sequence). This CDR3 region has 14 residues. The V end was cut by 4 bases, the J end by 7 bases, with 16 bases between.

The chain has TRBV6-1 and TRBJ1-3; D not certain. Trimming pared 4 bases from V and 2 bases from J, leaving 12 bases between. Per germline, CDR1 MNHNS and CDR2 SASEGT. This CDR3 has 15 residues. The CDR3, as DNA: TGTGCCAGCAGTGTAACCGGGTCCGCTGGAAACACCATATATTTT. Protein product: CASSVTGSAGNTIYF.

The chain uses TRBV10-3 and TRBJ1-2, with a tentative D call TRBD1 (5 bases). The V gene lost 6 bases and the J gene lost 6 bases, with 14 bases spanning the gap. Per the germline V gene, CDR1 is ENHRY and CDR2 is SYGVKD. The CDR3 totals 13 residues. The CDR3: CAIRTEQVDGYTF. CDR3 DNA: TGTGCCATCAGGACCGAACAGGTGGATGGCTACACCTTC.

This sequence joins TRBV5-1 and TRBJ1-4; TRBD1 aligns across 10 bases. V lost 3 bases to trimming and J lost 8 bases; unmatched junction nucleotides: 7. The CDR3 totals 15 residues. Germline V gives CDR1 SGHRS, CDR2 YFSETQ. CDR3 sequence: CASSSLTGGEEKLFF. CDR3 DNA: TGCGCCAGCAGCTCACTGACAGGGGGCGAAGAAAAACTGTTTTTT.

The CDR3, as DNA: TGTGCCAGCAGCTTATCAGGGTCAGGTCAGCCCCAGCATTTT. It specifies CASSLSGSGQPQHF. This sequence joins TRBV7-2 and TRBJ1-5; D may be TRBD1 (5 bases). The V gene's germline CDR1 is SGHTA and CDR2 FQGNSA. The length of the CDR3 is 14 residues. V gave up 2 bases and J gave up 6 bases, with 11 bases separating them.

In DNA form, the CDR3 reads TGTGCCAGTAACCAAGGGACAGGAAGGAACTATGGCTACACCTTC. This codes for CASNQGTGRNYGYTF. The J gene is TRBJ1-2, the V gene TRBV19; 8 bases fit TRBD1. The V gene's germline CDR1 is LNHDA and CDR2 SQIVND (reference sequence). The CDR3 extends over 15 amino acids. Unmatched junction bases numbered 9, after V lost 7 bases and J lost 2 bases.

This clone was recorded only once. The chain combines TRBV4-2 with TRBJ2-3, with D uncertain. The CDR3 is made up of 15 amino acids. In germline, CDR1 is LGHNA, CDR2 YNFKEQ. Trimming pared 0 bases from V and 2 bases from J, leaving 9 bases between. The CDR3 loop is CASSQDRISTDTQYF. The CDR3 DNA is TGTGCCAGCAGCCAAGATAGGATATCCACAGATACGCAGTATTTT.

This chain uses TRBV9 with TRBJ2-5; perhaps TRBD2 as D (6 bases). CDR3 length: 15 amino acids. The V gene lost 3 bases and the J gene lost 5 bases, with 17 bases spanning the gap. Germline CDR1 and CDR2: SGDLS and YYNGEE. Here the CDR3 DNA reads TGTGCCAGCAGCGCCGGGACTCACGCCGAGGAGACCCAGTACTTC. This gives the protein CASSAGTHAEETQYF.

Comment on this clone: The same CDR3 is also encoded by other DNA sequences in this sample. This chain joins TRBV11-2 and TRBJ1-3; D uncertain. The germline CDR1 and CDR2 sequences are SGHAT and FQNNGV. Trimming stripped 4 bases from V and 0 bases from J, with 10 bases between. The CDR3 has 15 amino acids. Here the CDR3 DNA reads TGTGCCAGCAGCTCCTCCGGGAGCTCTGGAAACACCATATATTTT. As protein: CASSSSGSSGNTIYF.

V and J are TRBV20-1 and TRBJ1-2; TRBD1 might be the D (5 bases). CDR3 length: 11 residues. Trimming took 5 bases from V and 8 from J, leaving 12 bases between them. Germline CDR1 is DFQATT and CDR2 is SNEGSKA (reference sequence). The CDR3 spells CSAAGGLGYTF. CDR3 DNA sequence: TGCAGTGCTGCCGGGGGACTCGGCTACACCTTC.